Listed here is a single T cell receptor beta chain. V gave up 5 bases and J gave up 7 bases, with 11 bases separating them. Germline lookup yields CDR1 DFQATT and CDR2 SNEGSKA (reference sequence). This CDR3 comprises 11 residues. These data come from a study of CD4 T cells in relation to SARS-CoV-2 and coronaviruses. The repertoire was sequenced with immunoSEQ multiplex PCR; TCRdb's copy has only in-frame clones and lacks some. The sample carries tens of thousands of clones, 92% recorded once. Input material: naive CD4+ T cells from PBMCs. Subset meaning: naive CD4+ T cells isolated by negative enrichment. The chain links TRBV20-1 to TRBJ2-5; D remains unclear. The receptor was isolated from an adult with COVID-19. The CDR3: CSAPSIGTQYF. DNA of the CDR3: TGCAGTGCTCCAAGTATCGGGACCCAGTACTTC.